This T cell receptor beta chain was recovered during a study of CD8+ T cells in alopecia areata (dated by TCRdb to 2017 to 2018). With regard to the full study: Treated patients were enrolled in an open-label pilot trial of oral tofacitinib at 5 to 10 mg twice daily for moderate-to-severe alopecia areata. RNA came from the PAXgene miRNA kit for fixed scalp, the miRNeasy kit for PBMCs, and the RNeasy kit for mouse skin. Scalp clonality was compared among normal scalp (n=4), patchy alopecia areata scalp (n=8), and alopecia totalis/universalis scalp (n=8). Tofacitinib was given for 6 to 18 months, followed by 6 months of follow-up off drug to assess delayed response and recurrence. To study T cell clonal expansion in alopecia areata, the researchers applied high-throughput TCRbeta sequencing to both the C3H/HeJ mouse model and human patients. In humans, TCRbeta sequencing was performed on scalp tissue and on sorted CD4+ and CD8+ peripheral blood T cells from healthy controls and from patients with patchy or totalis/universalis alopecia areata. Biopsies were taken from tofacitinib-treated patients at baseline and at 4 and 24 weeks of treatment, and a later scalp biopsy was taken in several of the tofacitinib-treated patients. immunoSEQ multiplex PCR using 35 Vbeta forward primers and 13 Jbeta reverse primers was used to amplify TCRbeta CDR3 regions.

From the cysteine up to the phenylalanine, the CDR3 has a length of 15 residues. The kept DNA is CDR3 alone, 45 bases in frame from the first base. V ends up 3 bases short and J 1 base short, with an unmatched junction base count of 3. For CDR1 and CDR2, the germline V gene lists MDHEN and SYDVKM. Library generation was performed with the immunoSEQ multiplex PCR assay. To provide template for TCR sequencing, every sample had RNA extracted and reverse transcribed into cDNA. First-strand cDNA was synthesized using SuperScript III with a 2:1 mix of oligo-dT and random hexamers. A synthetic immune receptor repertoire was used to assess amplification bias, and residual bias was removed computationally. Turning to the authors' computational methods: Raw reads were preprocessed to remove errors, and CDR3 was defined according to IMGT conventions as the region from the conserved cysteine to phenylalanine. To get clonality, Shannon entropy was normalized by log2 of the number of productive unique TCRs and the result was subtracted from 1. CD4 or CD8 identity of scalp clones was inferred by cross-referencing scalp TCRbeta sequences with sorted blood CD4 and CD8 repertoires. TCRdb's version of the immuneACCESS table is confined to in-frame rearrangements and falls short of the full clone set. An unresolved V gene accounts for under half of the shortfall where checked; the remainder is of unknown origin. Clonal size and the V and J genes are those of that table, whereas D and trimming came from the DNA. The table for this sample lists 180,000 or so clones; over 55% of them were counted only once. In total, the top ten clones hold 1.7% of the sample.

What the authors observed across the whole study: Compared with normal scalp, lesional scalp, particularly in alopecia totalis/universalis, had higher clonality and more expanded CD8+ clones, which suggests antigenic drive. Shared TCR sequences between patients were less evident than in mice, which may be partly attributable to HLA diversity in the patient population. Resident alphabeta T cells in normal human skin are also sequenced, complicating scalp TCR repertoire analysis, unlike mouse skin dominated by gammadelta T cells.

Comment on this clone: The antigen it recognizes is unknown. Base quality data are lacking; no much larger clone is found one base away.

The time point label here, explained by the study, means: baseline before oral tofacitinib. Lesional scalp punch biopsies and peripheral blood were obtained from alopecia areata patients. PBMCs were separated by density centrifugation and stained for CD3, CD4 and CD8, after which CD4+ and CD8+ T cells were sorted on a FACSAria. The receptor comes from a human donor with alopecia areata. The sequencing used CD4+ T cells sorted from blood, collected at week 0. The V gene is TRBV28 and the J gene is TRBJ2-5, and TRBD2 matches 9 of the central bases. The DNA sequence reads TGTGCCAGCAGTTTTGTGCGGGGGGGCCAAGAGACCCAGTACTTC. Translated, this gives CASSFVRGGQETQYF.